A single sample is the source of the 22 T cell receptor beta chains below, sequenced in a study of radiation and T cells in renal cell carcinoma. The treatment denotes: treatment-naive control, cytoreductive nephrectomy. The table came from immunoSEQ multiplex PCR; TCRdb's copy has only in-frame clones and leaves some out. The data hold fewer than 9,000 clones, with approximately 65% observed a single time. The starting material was tumor tissue, obtained from a patient whose treatment was nephrectomy without radiotherapy. These receptors were collected from a woman in her 70s with renal cell carcinoma.

This clone rates as large. V is TRBV5-1 and J is TRBJ1-1; D remains unclear. The CDR3 spans 12 residues. Germline V lookup: CDR1 SGHRS, CDR2 YFSETQ. V lost 4 bases, J lost 9 bases, and 13 bases lay in between. CDR3 sequence (DNA): TGCGCCAGCAGCAATCCACAGACGAAAGCTTTCTTT. Translation: CASSNPQTKAFF.

The chain employs TRBV27 and TRBJ2-2; TRBD1 agrees at 8 bases. Germline V gene sequence: CDR1 MNHEY, CDR2 SMNVEV (reference sequence). Trimming at V came to 4 bases and at J to 1 base, leaving 5 bases not matched to a gene. The CDR3 covers 16 residues. The CDR3 loop reads CASSYIGQGNTGELFF. Here the CDR3 DNA reads TGTGCCAGCAGTTATATCGGACAGGGGAACACCGGGGAGCTGTTTTTT.

The chain carries TRBV4-3 and TRBJ1-6; a possible D gene is TRBD1 (6 bases). This CDR3 region has 16 residues. Germline V gives CDR1 LGHNA, CDR2 YSLEER. V gave up 0 bases and J gave up 7 bases, with 13 bases separating them. In nucleotides, the CDR3 is TGCGCCAGCAGCCAAGATAGCGAGGGGGGGAATTCACCCCTCCACTTT. Protein: CASSQDSEGGNSPLHF.

This clone was observed a handful of times. The sample holds other DNA sequences that translate to the same CDR3. The V call is TRBV2, the J call TRBJ1-2; the D is unclear. Germline V gene lookup returns CDR1 SNHLY and CDR2 FYNNEI. The CDR3 sequence is 13 residues long. V was trimmed by 6 bases and J by 11 bases, leaving 19 bases between them. In DNA form, the CDR3 reads TGTGCCAGCAGCCCAGTGTCGGGATCGGGATACACCTTC. This sequence encodes CASSPVSGSGYTF. Supplemented by reference TRBV2 and TRBJ1-2, the full variable domain reads EPEVTQTPSHQVTQMGQEVILRCVPISNHLYFYWYRQILGQKVEFLVSFYNNEISEKSEIFDDQFSVERPDGSNFTLKIRSTKLEDSAMYFCASSPVSGSGYTFGSGTRLTVV.

This clone is labeled large. The gene calls are TRBV5-1 and TRBJ1-3; 12 bases agree with TRBD1. The germline V gene has CDR1 SGHRS and CDR2 YFSETQ. The CDR3 has 16 residues. The J segment lost 4 bases and the V segment lost 4 bases, leaving 6 bases of the junction unmatched. The CDR3 bases are TGCGCCAGCAGCCCGGGGACAGGGGGCTTCGGAAACACCATATATTTT. Translated: CASSPGTGGFGNTIYF. The variable domain in full, completed from reference TRBV5-1 and TRBJ1-3, reads KAGVTQTPRYLIKTRGQQVTLSCSPISGHRSVSWYQQTPGQGLQFLFEYFSETQRNKGNFPGRFSGRQFSNSRSEMNVSTLELGDSALYLCASSPGTGGFGNTIYFGEGSWLTVV.

This clone was counted only a few times. The chain joins TRBV25-1 to TRBJ1-1, with a tentative D call TRBD1 (6 bases). Germline CDR1 reads MGHDK; CDR2 reads SYGVNS. Trimming removed 4 bases at V and 7 bases at J, with 10 bases between. This CDR3 contains 12 residues. CDR3 protein: CASSVQGYEAFF. The CDR3, as DNA: TGTGCCAGCAGTGTTCAGGGGTATGAAGCTTTCTTT.

The sample holds one count of this clone. CDR3 sequence reads: CASSATDTSNEKLFF. The CDR3 nucleotides are TGTGCCAGCAGCGCTACGGACACCTCTAATGAAAAACTGTTTTTT. V is TRBV9 and J is TRBJ1-4, with D perhaps matching TRBD1 (5 bases). Germline V CDR1 and CDR2: SGDLS, YYNGEE. Trimming left V 3 bases short and J 3 bases short, with 12 bases between. The CDR3 length is 15 residues.

This rearrangement joins TRBV19 to TRBJ1-1; D gene uncertain. CDR3 length: 13 amino acids. V lost 10 bases, J lost 0 bases, and 12 bases lay in between. CDR1 is LNHDA and CDR2 is SQIVND in the germline V gene (reference sequence). The chain's CDR3 is CATAAGMNTEAFF. The CDR3 coding sequence is TGTGCCACCGCCGCCGGGATGAACACTGAAGCTTTCTTT.

This sequence joins TRBV5-1 and TRBJ2-2; D is tentatively TRBD1 or TRBD2 (6 bases each). The CDR3 has 14 amino acids. V dropped 4 bases and J dropped 7 bases, with 14 bases sitting between them. Germline V gene sequence: CDR1 SGHRS, CDR2 YFSETQ. The DNA for the CDR3 is TGCGCCAGCAGCCCCCAGGGGCGGGGCGGGGAGCTGTTTTTT. This sequence encodes CASSPQGRGGELFF.

In DNA, the CDR3 is TGTGCCAGCAGTCTCCGACAAAACACCGGGGAGCTGTTTTTT. Amino acid sequence: CASSLRQNTGELFF. The chain couples TRBV27 to TRBJ2-2; no definite D call. Germline assignment: CDR1 MNHEY and CDR2 SMNVEV (reference sequence). V lost 5 bases and J lost 2, with 9 bases in between. The CDR3 spans 14 residues.

The CDR3 DNA is TGTGCCAGCAGATATCGCCCGGGACAGGGGGAAGGCTACACCTTC. It encodes CASRYRPGQGEGYTF. The V and J genes are TRBV7-2 and TRBJ1-2; 11 bases align to TRBD1. V lost 6 bases, J lost 8 bases, and 11 bases stayed unmatched. CDR3 size: 15 residues. Germline V gene sequence: CDR1 SGHTA, CDR2 FQGNSA. Supplemented by reference TRBV7-2 and TRBJ1-2, the full variable domain reads GAGVSQSPSNKVTEKGKDVELRCDPISGHTALYWYRQSLGQGLEFLIYFQGNSAPDKSGLPSDRFSAERTGGSVSTLTIQRTQQEDSAVYLCASRYRPGQGEGYTFGSGTRLTVV.

In its sample, this clone was seen once. V is TRBV5-1 and J is TRBJ2-7; D may be TRBD1 (6 bases). This CDR3 comprises 13 residues. Trimming took off 2 bases at V and 3 bases at J, with 9 bases between the two ends. Germline V gene lookup returns CDR1 SGHRS and CDR2 YFSETQ. CDR3 protein: CASSFNRDYEQYF. DNA of the CDR3: TGCGCCAGCAGCTTTAACAGGGACTACGAGCAGTACTTC. The variable domain in full, completed from reference TRBV5-1 and TRBJ2-7, reads KAGVTQTPRYLIKTRGQQVTLSCSPISGHRSVSWYQQTPGQGLQFLFEYFSETQRNKGNFPGRFSGRQFSNSRSEMNVSTLELGDSALYLCASSFNRDYEQYFGPGTRLTVT.

The chain employs TRBV5-1 and TRBJ1-1; TRBD1 might be the D (5 bases). The V end was cut by 0 bases, the J end by 4 bases, with 10 bases between. The CDR3 runs to 14 residues. CDR1 and CDR2 (germline): SGHRS, YFSETQ. The CDR3: CASSLAGGTTEAFF. DNA of the CDR3: TGCGCCAGCAGCTTGGCCGGAGGGACCACTGAAGCTTTCTTT.

This clone was seen only a few times. The V gene is TRBV7-9, the J gene TRBJ2-1; D gene ambiguous. Germline V gene data show CDR1 as SEHNR and CDR2 as FQNEAQ (reference sequence). V was trimmed by 5 bases and J by 1 base, leaving 9 bases between them. The CDR3 is 14 residues long. CDR3 in DNA: TGTGCCAGCAGCCGACAAGGGTCCTACAATGAGCAGTTCTTC. It translates to CASSRQGSYNEQFF.

The V and J genes are TRBV7-3 and TRBJ1-1; D remains ambiguous. Trimming shortened V by 1 base and J by 4 bases, and 7 bases separated the two germline ends. The CDR3 contains 13 residues. Germline CDR1 and CDR2: SGHTA and FQGTGA. The CDR3 spells CASSLSYSTEAFF. The CDR3 region has the DNA TGTGCCAGCAGCTTAAGTTACAGCACTGAAGCTTTCTTT.

Only a few counts were recorded for this clone. The chain is built from TRBV2 and TRBJ2-5, with D unresolved. The CDR3 runs to 14 residues. With 3 bases removed from V and 4 bases from J, the gap between germline ends came to 12 bases. In germline, CDR1 is SNHLY, CDR2 FYNNEI. CDR3 DNA: TGTGCCAGCAGTGAGGCGGTACACGGAGAGACCCAGTACTTC. Encoded protein: CASSEAVHGETQYF.

This chain joins TRBV7-8 and TRBJ1-5; D is ambiguous. This CDR3 has 15 amino acids. Trimming pared 6 bases from V and 1 base from J, leaving 13 bases between. Germline V CDR1 and CDR2: SGHVS, FQNEAQ. The CDR3 DNA reads TGTGCCAGCAGTTTGGGTTCGGGGAGCAATCAGCCCCAGCATTTT. Encoded protein: CASSLGSGSNQPQHF.

The J gene is TRBJ1-2, the V gene TRBV5-4, with 9 bases lining up with TRBD1. Germline V gene sequence: CDR1 SGHNT, CDR2 YYREEE (reference sequence). V shed 4 bases and J 8 bases; nucleotides not matched to a gene: 12. This CDR3 has 15 amino acids. Written as DNA, the CDR3 is TGTGCCAGCAGCGAATTTACAGGGGGCGCGAGGGGCTACACCTTC. Translation: CASSEFTGGARGYTF.

In its sample, this clone was seen a few times. The rearrangement uses TRBV30 and TRBJ1-1; TRBD1 is a possible D gene (5 bases). The V gene's germline CDR1 is GTSNPN and CDR2 SVGIG (reference sequence). The CDR3 runs 12 residues. Trimming left V 5 bases short and J 7 bases short, with 14 bases between. The CDR3 sequence is CAWERNRLEAFF. The CDR3 DNA reads TGTGCCTGGGAGCGGAACAGGCTTGAAGCTTTCTTT.

This clone has a handful of counts. The gene calls are TRBV27 and TRBJ1-6; 7 bases align to TRBD1. Germline lookup yields CDR1 MNHEY and CDR2 SMNVEV (reference sequence). V gave up 5 bases and J gave up 0 bases; unmatched junction bases: 13. The CDR3 contains 19 residues. CDR3 DNA: TGTGCCAGCAGTCCCTTAAGACAGGGATGGAGCTCCTATAATTCACCCCTCCACTTT. This sequence encodes CASSPLRQGWSSYNSPLHF.

The CDR3 is CASSLTGTSGETQYF. The CDR3 coding sequence is TGCGCCAGCAGCCTTACCGGGACTAGCGGAGAGACCCAGTACTTC. V and J are TRBV4-1 and TRBJ2-5; TRBD2 aligns across 11 bases. The CDR3 spans 15 residues. V gave up 4 bases and J gave up 4 bases; unmatched junction bases: 5. The V gene's germline CDR1 is MGHRA and CDR2 YSYEKL.

This clone was seen only once. This chain links TRBV15 with TRBJ2-7, with D tentatively TRBD1 (6 bases). The CDR3 runs to 14 residues. Trimming pared 0 bases from V and 0 bases from J, leaving 6 bases between. Germline V lookup: CDR1 LNHNV, CDR2 YYDKDF (reference sequence). This CDR3 is CATSREDSSYEQYF. The DNA for the CDR3 is TGTGCCACCAGCAGAGAGGACAGCTCCTACGAGCAGTACTTC. Using reference TRBV15 and TRBJ2-7 for the parts outside the CDR3, the full variable domain is DAMVIQNPRYQVTQFGKPVTLSCSQTLNHNVMYWYQQKSSQAPKLLFHYYDKDFNNEADTPDNFQSRRPNTSFCFLDIRSPGLGDTAMYLCATSREDSSYEQYFGPGTRLTVT.